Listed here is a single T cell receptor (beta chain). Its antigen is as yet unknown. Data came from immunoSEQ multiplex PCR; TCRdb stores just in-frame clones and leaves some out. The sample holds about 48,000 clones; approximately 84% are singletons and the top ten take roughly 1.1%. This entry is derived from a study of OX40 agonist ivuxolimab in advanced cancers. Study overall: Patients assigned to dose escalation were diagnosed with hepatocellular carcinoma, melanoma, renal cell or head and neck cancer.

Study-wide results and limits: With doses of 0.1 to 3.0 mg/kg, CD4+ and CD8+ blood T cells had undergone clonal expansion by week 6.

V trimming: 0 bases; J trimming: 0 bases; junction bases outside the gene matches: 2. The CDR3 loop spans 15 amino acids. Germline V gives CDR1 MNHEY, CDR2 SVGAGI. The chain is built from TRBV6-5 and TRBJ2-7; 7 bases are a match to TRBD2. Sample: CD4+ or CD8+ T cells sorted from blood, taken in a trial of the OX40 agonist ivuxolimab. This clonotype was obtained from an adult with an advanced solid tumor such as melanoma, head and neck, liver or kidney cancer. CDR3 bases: TGTGCCAGCAGTTACTCGGGCGGGAGCTCCTACGAGCAGTACTTC. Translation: CASSYSGGSSYEQYF.